A selection of T cell receptor beta chains follows, all from one sample in a study of shared clonotypes between healthy human individuals. Produced via immunoSEQ multiplex PCR; TCRdb's table is partial and in-frame only. This table holds about 1.1 million clones, 75% to 85% found once. Sample: memory CD4+ T cells from PBMCs. All receptors come from a man aged 18 to 29 in good health. Some clones in this sample may be carry-over from other donors' samples. CDR3s leave out the opening cysteine and the closing phenylalanine or tryptophan. Clone size is not always given. Where it is, it says once, few, many or a class for expanded clones.

clone size,V gene,CDR3 protein
NA,TRBV18,ASSQQANNDEQY
NA,TRBV2,ASSEEGASYEQF
once,TRBV30,AWNTLAVEQF
NA,TRBV5-6,ASSLRIVDRGP
NA,TRBV9,ASNPTGTSYNEQF
many,TRBV7-9,ASSLEDGLVNEQF
NA,TRBV6-1,AISARPQH
NA,TRBV19,ASSMGSTEAF
NA,TRBV25-1,ASSEFGPTEKLF
NA,TRBV10-3,AITQGAGLEQY
many,TRBV28,ASTLGSFQPQH
few,TRBV28,ASSPLAGGLSSYNEQF
NA,TRBV29-1,SSRHGALGGAF
NA,TRBV5-1,ASSLGQGALSSYEQY
few,TRBV7-3,ASSSEGQGAGGYT
NA,TRBV29-1,SARKATGNTIY
NA,TRBV30,ACTGAAEEKLF
NA,TRBV5-1,ASSISRGYEQY
NA,TRBV29-1,SVPGPTSGANVLT
NA,TRBV19,ATTPALGLAGTYEQY
NA,TRBV4-2,ASSLTDTSTDTQY
once,TRBV28,ATTLPAPGAQY
NA,TRBV7-9,ASSSGLAGAPQY
NA,TRBV4-1,ASSQYRSMGSYEQY
few,TRBV25-1,ASSWSNQPQH
NA,TRBV11-2,ASSLGSSGAQETQY
once,TRBV28,ASSLNGGRASSGGNTIY
few,TRBV6-5,ASSPSGTLSYEQY
NA,TRBV6-6,ASSLDRGHGYT
NA,TRBV4-1,ASSQETGVSNQPQH
NA,TRBV14,ASSQRGGYYNEQF